The following is a T cell receptor (beta chain) sequence with its context. The antigen is not known. Time point defined: week 5, during vaccination. Every vaccination contained 300 ug of the mutant IDH1 20-mer peptide and was paired with topical imiquimod. These data belong to a study of a mutant IDH1 vaccine in newly diagnosed glioma. Across the whole study: The patients received vaccinations eight times, in weeks 1, 3, 5, 7, 11, 15, 19 and 23. In some groups vaccination began 4-6 weeks post-radiotherapy; others received it with temozolomide. Study-level results: Pseudoprogression apparently tracked independently of changes in top peripheral T cell clonotypes.

This table comes from immunoSEQ multiplex PCR, and its TCRdb copy is limited to in-frame clones, with some not included. This sample has 60,000 or so clones, with 90% found just once. This clonotype was obtained from a woman aged 40 to 50 with glioma. The sample in question was PBMCs, obtained from a glioma patient whose treatment included an IDH1 peptide vaccine.

The DNA of the CDR3 is TGTGCCAGTAGTACAATAGCGGGAATAGTAAGTAATGAGCAGTTCTTC. This encodes CASSTIAGIVSNEQFF. V and J are TRBV19 and TRBJ2-1, with 8 bases fitting TRBD2. Germline V gene data show CDR1 as LNHDA and CDR2 as SQIVND (reference sequence). The CDR3 consists of 16 residues. J was trimmed by 7 bases and V by 4 bases; bases with no gene match: 12.